The rows below give T cell receptor beta chains drawn from one sample of a study of shared clonotypes between healthy human individuals. Measured with immunoSEQ multiplex PCR; TCRdb has only the in-frame clones, and not every one. The data hold about 2 million clones, with approximately 94% observed a single time. Sample: naive CD8+ T cells sorted from blood. The receptors derive from a man between 18 and 29 years old in good health. The CDR3 runs from the conserved cysteine through the conserved F or W. D genes are given only for firm matches.

.	TRBV27	TRBJ2-7	CASSHGRTNYEQYF	TGTGCCAGCAGTCACGGACGGACTAACTACGAGCAGTACTTC
TRBD1	TRBV7-9	TRBJ2-4	CASSQGQGAMDIQYF	TGTGCCAGCAGCCAAGGACAGGGGGCGATGGACATTCAGTACTTC
.	TRBV7-9	TRBJ2-5	CASSLDSPLLTQYF	TGTGCCAGCAGCCTGGACTCGCCCTTATTAACCCAGTACTTC
TRBD1	TRBV30	TRBJ2-2	CAWSEGATGELFF	TGTGCCTGGAGTGAGGGGGCCACCGGGGAGCTGTTTTTT
.	TRBV7-9	TRBJ1-2	CASSLARDNYGYTF	TGTGCCAGCAGCTTAGCCCGCGATAACTATGGCTACACCTTC
.	TRBV28	TRBJ2-7	CASSFGHQYEQYF	TGTGCCAGCAGTTTTGGACACCAGTACGAGCAGTACTTC
TRBD2	TRBV4-1	TRBJ2-1	CASSQRTSDSYNEQFF	TGCGCCAGCAGCCAAAGAACTAGCGACTCCTACAATGAGCAGTTCTTC
TRBD2	TRBV14	TRBJ2-1	CASSLGTGGYNEQFF	TGTGCCAGCAGCCTAGGGACGGGAGGTTACAATGAGCAGTTCTTC
.	TRBV10-3	TRBJ2-2	CAISELGNTGELFF	TGTGCCATCAGTGAGCTGGGGAACACCGGGGAGCTGTTTTTT
.	TRBV4-1	TRBJ2-7	CASSQGVRALYEQYF	TGCGCCAGCAGCCAGGGAGTGAGGGCTTTATACGAGCAGTACTTC
.	TRBV11-2	TRBJ2-1	CASSFGWGVNEQFF	TGTGCCAGCAGCTTCGGGTGGGGGGTTAATGAGCAGTTCTTC
.	TRBV5-4	TRBJ1-2	CASSSDPGGGVHYGYTF	TGTGCCAGCAGCTCGGACCCTGGGGGGGGCGTGCACTATGGCTACACCTTC